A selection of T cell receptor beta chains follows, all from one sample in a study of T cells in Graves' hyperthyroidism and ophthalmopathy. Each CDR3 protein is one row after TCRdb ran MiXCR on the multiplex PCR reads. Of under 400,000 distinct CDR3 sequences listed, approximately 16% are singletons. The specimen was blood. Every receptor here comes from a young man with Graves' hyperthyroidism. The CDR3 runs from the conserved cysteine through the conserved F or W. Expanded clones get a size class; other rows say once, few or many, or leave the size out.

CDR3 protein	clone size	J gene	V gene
CASSQESADRVGEAFF	medium-sized	TRBJ1-1	TRBV3-1
CASSPTGIGTGPYEQYF	few	TRBJ2-7	TRBV18
CASSLEGGWVTEAFF	few	TRBJ1-1	TRBV5-1
CASSPHPRNPLYF	.	TRBJ2-5	TRBV18
CATSRPSETSGRVDSYEQYF	.	TRBJ2-7	TRBV15
CASSLFGSTGELFF	.	TRBJ2-2	TRBV27
CASSDNVGASTDTQYF	few	TRBJ2-3	TRBV6-1
CASRGGAEETQYF	many	TRBJ2-5	TRBV27
CSATDRLMAGNTIYF	.	TRBJ1-3	TRBV20-1
CASSRLGFEAFF	many	TRBJ1-1	TRBV4-1
CASSRMQTVNEQFF	.	TRBJ2-1	TRBV4-2
CASSLALTTDGYNEQFF	.	TRBJ2-1	TRBV5-1
CASSPSPFRASEKLFF	many	TRBJ1-4	TRBV12-3/TRBV12-4
CASSDPGPPGNTIYF	many	TRBJ1-3	TRBV6-1
CASSYGQGGNEQFF	.	TRBJ2-1	TRBV6-9
CASSVPGGDTQYF	few	TRBJ2-3	TRBV6-1
CASSFQGVSNQPQHF	.	TRBJ1-5	TRBV28
CASSLVGVGQVFRNQPQHF	.	TRBJ1-5	TRBV12-3/TRBV12-4
CASSSARNSPLHF	few	TRBJ1-6	TRBV5-6
CSVEDRTSGSSYNEQFF	many	TRBJ2-1	TRBV29-1
CASSELRAGSETQYF	few	TRBJ2-5	TRBV25-1
CSASRGGVGINEQYF	.	TRBJ2-7	TRBV20-1
CASKVDRSQETQYF	many	TRBJ2-5	TRBV2
CASRTQGFVGQPQHF	.	TRBJ1-5	TRBV6-1
CATSGKGNTEAFF	few	TRBJ1-1	TRBV24-1
CASSLEFNLGSNTEAFF	many	TRBJ1-1	TRBV5-1
CASSLPTGAPRDSPLHF	many	TRBJ1-6	TRBV28
CASTQREPSRTGTGELFF	.	TRBJ2-2	TRBV12-3/TRBV12-4
CSATGGTETYEQYF	many	TRBJ2-7	TRBV20-1
CATSLGDTATQYF	few	TRBJ2-3	TRBV11-2
CASSPQGADTEAFF	many	TRBJ1-1	TRBV7-3
CASSQGLPAREQYF	many	TRBJ2-7	TRBV3-1
CSVLGFTYEQYF	many	TRBJ2-7	TRBV29-1
CASSYGTIQETQYF	many	TRBJ2-5	TRBV5-1
CASSLGVAGSTGELFF	many	TRBJ2-2	TRBV5-6
CASKMGQGIYGYTF	many	TRBJ1-2	TRBV6-1
CASSEGSSNQPQHF	many	TRBJ1-5	TRBV2
CASSYPLLTGPPAYEQYF	many	TRBJ2-7	TRBV6-2/TRBV6-3
CASGWGGVAGGRDEQFF	few	TRBJ2-1	TRBV6-1
CASSLGTSYHEQYF	few	TRBJ2-7	TRBV5-6
CASSIEIPYSEAFF	many	TRBJ1-1	TRBV18
CASKADSTYDYTF	few	TRBJ1-2	TRBV12-3/TRBV12-4
CATALAGNEQFF	few	TRBJ2-1	TRBV10-2
CASSLTGGIGNEQFF	many	TRBJ2-1	TRBV7-3
CASSLPGDEQFF	many	TRBJ2-1	TRBV5-1
CASSFYIGQGDATNEKLFF	.	TRBJ1-4	TRBV7-9
CASGGGWETQYF	.	TRBJ2-5	TRBV19
CASSSGGAETQYF	.	TRBJ2-5	TRBV5-1
CASSQGQLSSYEQYF	few	TRBJ2-7	TRBV5-5
CATTGGGGWTQYF	many	TRBJ2-5	TRBV28